Reported below is one TCR beta chain. With 0 bases clipped from V and 2 bases from J, the junction kept 2 bases outside the gene matches. Germline V gene sequence: CDR1 LGHDT, CDR2 YNNKEL (reference sequence). The length of the CDR3 is 15 residues. These data are taken from a study of blood T cell repertoires in COVID-19. The wider study: Acute and convalescent COVID-19 specimens originated in the United States, Italy and Spain. The analysed material was cDNA or gDNA that came from T cells, B-cell-depleted T cells, or PBMCs.

The protocol was immunoSEQ multiplex PCR, while the TCRdb copy is restricted to in-frame clones and leaves out a portion. The data show 100,000 to 150,000 clones, around four fifths seen once. The clonotype originates from a human donor in a cohort sampled during active COVID-19. This chain links TRBV3-1 (or the pseudogene TRBV3-2) with TRBJ2-5, with 8 bases identical to TRBD2. Sequenced: peripheral blood. CDR3 nucleotide sequence: TGTGCCAGCAGCCAAGAGGCTAGCGGGCAAGAGACCCAGTACTTC. Encoded protein: CASSQEASGQETQYF.